What follows are 3 T cell receptor beta chains derived from one specimen sequenced in a study of OX40 agonist ivuxolimab in advanced cancers. Clones were sequenced by immunoSEQ multiplex PCR, and TCRdb holds only the in-frame ones, with some missing. The data show about 40,000 clones, around 82% seen once. The specimen was CD4+ or CD8+ T cells sorted from blood, collected in a trial of the OX40 agonist ivuxolimab. Every receptor here comes from an adult with an advanced solid tumor such as melanoma, head and neck, liver or kidney cancer.

The J gene is TRBJ2-1, the V gene TRBV9; D ambiguous. Between the trimmed V and J ends, which lost 0 bases and 4 bases, there was a span of 5 bases. The germline CDR1 and CDR2 sequences are SGDLS and YYNGEE. CDR3 length: 13 residues. The CDR3 DNA follows: TGTGCCAGCAGCGTAGACGGATACAATGAGCAGTTCTTC. Residues: CASSVDGYNEQFF.

Only a few counts were recorded for this clone. For the CDR3, the DNA is TGTGCCAGTAGCCTACAGGGGGCGATGGGAGAGACCCAGTACTTC. Protein product: CASSLQGAMGETQYF. The V call is TRBV19, the J call TRBJ2-5; the match to TRBD1 covers 9 bases. J gave up 4 bases and V 6 bases, and 9 bases lay outside the gene matches. The CDR3 consists of 15 residues. Germline V gene lookup returns CDR1 LNHDA and CDR2 SQIVND (reference sequence).

This clone was counted a few times. This rearrangement joins TRBV19 to TRBJ1-5, with unresolved D. The length of the CDR3 is 15 residues. V was clipped by 3 bases and J by 0 bases, with 9 bases between them. Germline loops: CDR1 LNHDA, CDR2 SQIVND (reference sequence). The CDR3 is CASSMGTHSNQPQHF. The CDR3 DNA is TGTGCCAGTAGTATGGGCACCCATAGCAATCAGCCCCAGCATTTT.